What follows are 20 T cell receptor beta chains derived from one specimen sequenced in a study of early T cells in non-severe SARS-CoV-2 infection. TCRdb ran MiXCR on the 5' RACE reads and lists one entry per CDR3 protein. The sample records around 82,000 distinct CDR3 sequences, over 12% being singletons. Sequences were obtained from whole blood. Receptors originate from an adult who was a healthcare worker with PCR-confirmed SARS-CoV-2 infection or an uninfected control (not recorded which).

V and J are TRBV19 and TRBJ2-1; 9 positions agree with TRBD2. V shed 7 bases and J 8 bases; nucleotides not matched to a gene: 12. Germline V gene data show CDR1 as LNHDA and CDR2 as SQIVND (reference sequence). This CDR3 contains 15 residues. CDR3 in amino acids: CASTEMGAGGYEQFF. CDR3 DNA sequence: TGTGCCAGTACGGAGATGGGAGCGGGGGGCTATGAGCAGTTCTTC.

The V gene is TRBV11-2, the J gene TRBJ1-6, with D perhaps TRBD1 (5 bases). Germline V gene data show CDR1 as SGHAT and CDR2 as FQNNGV. V shed 1 base and J shed 9 bases, with 22 bases lying between them. CDR3 size: 18 residues. CDR3 in DNA: TGTGCCAGCAGCTTAGTGTCTGGTGGTCGGGGGTTTGCTTCACCCCTCCACTTT. Protein sequence: CASSLVSGGRGFASPLHF.

This clonotype was seen ten or more times. Here the CDR3 DNA reads TGTGCCAGCAGTCGACAAGAAAACACCGGGGAGCTGTTTTTT. Translation gives CASSRQENTGELFF. This chain uses TRBV2 with TRBJ2-2; D gene uncertain. Germline values: CDR1 SNHLY, CDR2 FYNNEI. CDR3 length equals 14 residues. Trimming removed 5 bases from V and 2 bases from J, with 9 bases in between.

This clonotype occurred many times. The chain carries TRBV10-3 and TRBJ2-6; D gene ambiguous. CDR3 size: 16 residues. Germline assignment: CDR1 ENHRY and CDR2 SYGVKD. V lost 0 bases and J 4 bases, leaving 10 bases between the germline ends. The CDR3 DNA is TGTGCCATCAGTGAGTCAATCTTCGCCGGGGCCAACGTCCTGACTTTC. Amino acids: CAISESIFAGANVLTF.

The chain carries TRBV2 and TRBJ2-5, with D hard to call. Trimming pared 7 bases from V and 4 bases from J, leaving 22 bases between. The germline V gene has CDR1 SNHLY and CDR2 FYNNEI. This CDR3 comprises 16 residues. CDR3 DNA sequence: TGTGCCAGCATCTCGATTCCCGTTTTAGGGTCAGAGACCCAGTACTTC. Its protein is CASISIPVLGSETQYF.

V and J are TRBV25-1 and TRBJ2-1; D is perhaps TRBD1 (5 bases). Germline V gene sequence: CDR1 MGHDK, CDR2 SYGVNS. Deletions cut 8 bases from V and 4 bases from J, with 9 bases between. There are 12 residues in the CDR3. CDR3 DNA sequence: TGTGCCAGCTTTGACAGATACAATGAGCAGTTCTTC. Its translation: CASFDRYNEQFF.

This clonotype was seen only a few times. The V gene is TRBV20-1, the J gene TRBJ2-1, with TRBD1 matching 7 bases. Looked up from germline, CDR1 is DFQATT and CDR2 is SNEGSKA (reference sequence). The CDR3 runs to 14 residues. V shed 3 bases, J shed 2 bases, and the junction held 4 bases outside the gene matches. CDR3 nucleotide sequence: TGCAGTGCTAGGGGGGACAGTACCTACAATGAGCAGTTCTTC. Encoded protein: CSARGDSTYNEQFF.

This clonotype was picked up a small number of times. V is TRBV20-1 and J is TRBJ2-1; D may be TRBD2 (6 bases). Germline V CDR1 and CDR2: DFQATT, SNEGSKA (reference sequence). CDR3 length: 13 residues. V was pared by 1 base and J by 7 bases, with 11 bases between. CDR3 loop: CSARAPGGNEQFF. The CDR3 DNA reads TGCAGTGCTAGAGCACCCGGGGGAAATGAGCAGTTCTTC.

The rearrangement uses TRBV20-1 and TRBJ1-2, with TRBD1 identical over 7 bases. CDR3 length equals 13 residues. The germline gives CDR1 DFQATT, CDR2 SNEGSKA (reference sequence). Unmatched junction bases numbered 8, after V lost 3 bases and J lost 7 bases. CDR3 in DNA: TGCAGTGCTAGTTCAGGGACAGCCGTTGGCTACACCTTC. Amino acid sequence: CSASSGTAVGYTF.

This clonotype was seen a single time. This chain joins TRBV27 and TRBJ2-1; D may be TRBD1 (5 bases). Germline CDR1 reads MNHEY; CDR2 reads SMNVEV (reference sequence). CDR3 length: 12 amino acids. Between the trimmed V and J ends, which lost 1 base and 10 bases, there was a span of 8 bases. CDR3 coding DNA: TGTGCCAGCAGTTTATATGCAGGGGAGCAGTTCTTC. It specifies CASSLYAGEQFF.

The chain links TRBV6-1 to TRBJ2-7; TRBD1 might be the D (5 bases). Trimming removed 6 bases from V and 2 bases from J, with 11 bases in between. Germline V lookup: CDR1 MNHNS, CDR2 SASEGT. The CDR3 spans 13 residues. The CDR3 DNA follows: TGTGCCAGCAGCCAGACAGCGACCTACGAGCAGTACGTC. Its protein product is CASSQTATYEQYV.

This clonotype was recorded many times. The rearrangement joins TRBV29-1 to TRBJ2-1, with 9 positions matching TRBD2. Germline assignment: CDR1 SQVTM and CDR2 ANQGSEA. The J segment lost 7 bases and the V segment lost 7 bases, leaving 8 bases of the junction unmatched. CDR3 length: 13 residues. CDR3 nucleotides: TGCAGCGCTTACGGACTAGCGCAGAATGAGCAGTTCTTC. It encodes CSAYGLAQNEQFF.

The V gene is TRBV6-2 or TRBV6-3, the J gene TRBJ2-7; 7 positions agree with TRBD1. The germline CDR1 and CDR2 sequences are MNHEY and SVGEGT. The V and J ends lost 2 bases and 7 bases, in that order; junction bases with no gene match: 8. This CDR3 has 14 amino acids. The CDR3 region is CASSYDGTAREQYV. The CDR3 DNA reads as TGTGCCAGCAGTTACGACGGGACAGCAAGGGAGCAGTACGTC.

The sample holds a few counts of this clonotype. The gene calls are TRBV7-8 and TRBJ2-7; 8 bases align to TRBD1. The CDR3 totals 15 residues. Germline CDR1 reads SGHVS; CDR2 reads FQNEAQ. Trimming cost V 5 bases and J 2 bases; bases outside gene matches: 8. The DNA of the CDR3 is TGTGCCAGCAGCCCGCAAAGGACAGGGACCTACGAGCAGTACGTC. The encoded protein is CASSPQRTGTYEQYV.

The count of this clonotype is one. This rearrangement joins TRBV11-2 to TRBJ2-3; unclear D gene. This CDR3 is built from 15 residues. CDR1 and CDR2 (germline): SGHAT, FQNNGV. Trimming took 4 bases from V and 2 from J, leaving 13 bases between them. The CDR3, as DNA: TGTGCCAGCAGCTCAAACTTGCAATACACAGATACGCAGTATTTT. Protein sequence: CASSSNLQYTDTQYF.

This clonotype came up many times. V is TRBV7-9 and J is TRBJ1-1; weak D call: TRBD1 (5 bases). The CDR3 spans 14 residues. The germline V and J ends were trimmed by 3 bases and 2 bases, with 10 bases remaining between them. Germline assignment: CDR1 SEHNR and CDR2 FQNEAQ (reference sequence). The CDR3 here is CASSFEGPNTEAFF. The CDR3 bases are TGTGCCAGCAGCTTCGAGGGACCCAACACTGAAGCTTTCTTT.

This clonotype is a singleton in its sample. The rearrangement uses TRBV7-6 and TRBJ2-5, with 9 bases that match TRBD2. The V and J ends lost 5 bases and 2 bases, in that order; junction bases with no gene match: 9. The CDR3 runs to 16 residues. Germline loops: CDR1 SGHVS, CDR2 FNYEAQ. CDR3 bases: TGTGCCAGCAGCAACCGACTAGCGGAGGCACAAGAGACCCAGTACTTC. It encodes CASSNRLAEAQETQYF.

This clonotype was observed many times. The chain joins TRBV12-3 or TRBV12-4 to TRBJ1-3; unclear D gene. V dropped 6 bases and J dropped 3 bases, with 3 bases sitting between them. This CDR3 comprises 11 residues. CDR3 DNA: TGTGCCAGCAGAATTGGAAACACCATATATTTT. Translating gives CASRIGNTIYF.

CDR3 sequence reads: CASALGGQPQHF. The CDR3 DNA reads TGTGCTAGTGCTTTAGGGGGCCAGCCCCAGCATTTT. The genes are TRBV12-5 and TRBJ1-5, with 7 bases identical to TRBD1. V dropped 7 bases and J dropped 7; count of bases not matched to a gene: 4. CDR1 is LGHNT, CDR2 FRNRAP, per germline. The CDR3 contains 12 residues.

This clonotype has a handful of counts. The gene calls are TRBV29-1 and TRBJ1-1; TRBD1 might be the D (5 bases). Germline V gene lookup returns CDR1 SQVTM and CDR2 ANQGSEA. The CDR3 loop spans 15 amino acids. V was pared by 7 bases and J by 7 bases, with 25 bases between. The CDR3 DNA sequence: TGCAGCGCCGGTCCGAGCCGCGGGGCCAGTGGTGAAGCTTTCTTT. It specifies CSAGPSRGASGEAFF.